This record looks at one TCR beta chain sequence and its context. This sample was included in a study of T cells in Graves' hyperthyroidism and ophthalmopathy. Thyroid ultrasound, orbital computed tomography, clinical symptoms, and serum thyroxine and TRAb underpinned diagnoses. Any symptoms of ophthalmopathy came after the first hyperthyroidism diagnosis, from which the blood sample dates. Trimming at V came to 2 bases and at J to 1 base, leaving 7 bases not matched to a gene. Germline V CDR1 and CDR2: MNHEY, SVGAGI. This CDR3 has 16 residues. The TCR beta CDR3 regions underwent amplification using RNA transcripts as the source. TCR CDR3 underwent first-round RT-PCR with the HTBI primer set. From the multiplex PCR reads, TCRdb called clonotypes with MiXCR, one entry per CDR3 protein. The sample carries under 350,000 distinct CDR3 sequences, 20% to 25% recorded once.

The sequencing input was blood. V and J are TRBV6-5 and TRBJ1-2; TRBD1 agrees at 7 bases. The TCR comes from a man in his forties or fifties with Graves' hyperthyroidism that later progressed to Graves' ophthalmopathy. The chain's CDR3 is CASSYEQGGLNYGYTF. The CDR3 DNA sequence: TGTGCCAGCAGTTACGAGCAGGGGGGACTTAACTATGGCTACACCTTC.